A selection of T cell receptor beta chains follows, all from one sample in a study of regulatory T cells in long-lasting Graves disease. MiXCR was run by TCRdb on the multiplex PCR reads, yielding one entry per CDR3 protein. The sample lists 400,000 to 500,000 distinct CDR3 sequences, less than 20% seen once, with 23% in the top ten. These data also featured in a second study, about T cells in Graves' hyperthyroidism and ophthalmopathy.

The starting material was peripheral blood mononuclear cells (PBMCs), obtained at new diagnosis, from a patient treated with antithyroid drugs. The receptors come from a woman under 30 with Graves disease. Both conserved end residues are part of each CDR3. Fields, in order: J gene, V gene, CDR3 length, CDR3 protein.

>TRBJ2-3|TRBV30|13
CACTSIYTDTQYF
>TRBJ1-2|TRBV19|15
CASSMGTTGHYGYTF
>TRBJ1-6|TRBV27|14
CASRIQTGVSPLHF
>TRBJ1-2|TRBV28|15
CASSSPDRVLYGYTF
>TRBJ2-7|TRBV10-3|13
CAISDDQTYEQYF
>TRBJ2-3|TRBV24-1|14
CATSSEGFTDTQYF
>TRBJ2-1|TRBV20-1|15
CSARYHSRSYNEQFF
>TRBJ2-7|TRBV19|15
CASSSLGFESYEQYF
>TRBJ2-2|TRBV11-2|17
CASSRSAGLSDTGELFF
>TRBJ2-5|TRBV29-1|12
CSVVSRLKTQYF
>TRBJ2-1|TRBV6-2/TRBV6-3|11
CASRGRDRAFF
>TRBJ1-5|TRBV7-8|15
CASSLISNSNQPQHF
>TRBJ2-7|TRBV6-1|15
CASILRQGGTYEQYF
>TRBJ1-1|TRBV27|13
CASRGQDYTEAFF
>TRBJ2-1|TRBV19|15
CASSISSGTYNEQFF
>TRBJ2-1|TRBV28|16
CASSPEFGQGDNEQFF
>TRBJ2-7|TRBV6-2/TRBV6-3|14
CAAWGRGGPTLQYF
>TRBJ2-3|TRBV10-1|15
CASSRYRGGTDAQYF
>TRBJ2-7|TRBV29-1|12
CSGRTVHGEQYF
>TRBJ2-3|TRBV5-1|14
CASSLGQATDTQYF
>TRBJ2-1|TRBV29-1|13
CSATSGTYNEQFF
>TRBJ1-5|TRBV18|15
CASSQQTVGDQPQHF
>TRBJ2-1|TRBV10-3|16
CAISHYQGAPYNKQFF
>TRBJ2-7|TRBV4-1|16
CASSQAQAGGLYEQYF
>TRBJ2-1|TRBV29-1|16
CSAKGASGPDYNEQFF
>TRBJ2-1|TRBV20-1|18
CSARYHILGAGVRNEQFF
>TRBJ2-7|TRBV5-6|14
CASSLRNRVYEQYF
>TRBJ2-6|TRBV5-1|18
CASSRPGDLSSGANVLTF
>TRBJ1-2|TRBV28|16
CASSLHSPDMGGGYTF
>TRBJ1-6|TRBV28|13
CASSSGTQLPLHF
>TRBJ1-2|TRBV28|15
CASSPPPGQVYGYTF
>TRBJ1-4|TRBV18|16
CASSPPTGQRNEKLFF
>TRBJ2-1|TRBV4-1|16
CASSHTSAEAYNEQFF
>TRBJ2-7|TRBV27|15
CASSVGRGTFYEQYF